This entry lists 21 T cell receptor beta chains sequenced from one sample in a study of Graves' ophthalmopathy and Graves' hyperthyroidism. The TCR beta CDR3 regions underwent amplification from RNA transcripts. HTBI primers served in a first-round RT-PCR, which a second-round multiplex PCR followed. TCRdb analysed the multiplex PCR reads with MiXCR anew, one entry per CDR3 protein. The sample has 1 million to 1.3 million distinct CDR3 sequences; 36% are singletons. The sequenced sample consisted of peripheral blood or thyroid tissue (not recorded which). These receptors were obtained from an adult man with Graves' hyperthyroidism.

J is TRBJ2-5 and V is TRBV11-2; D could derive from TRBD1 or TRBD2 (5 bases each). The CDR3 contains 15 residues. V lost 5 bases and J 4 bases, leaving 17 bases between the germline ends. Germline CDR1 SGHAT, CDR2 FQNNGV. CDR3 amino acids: CASSPGAVGGETQYF. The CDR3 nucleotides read TGTGCCAGCAGCCCTGGGGCAGTTGGAGGAGAGACCCAGTACTTC.

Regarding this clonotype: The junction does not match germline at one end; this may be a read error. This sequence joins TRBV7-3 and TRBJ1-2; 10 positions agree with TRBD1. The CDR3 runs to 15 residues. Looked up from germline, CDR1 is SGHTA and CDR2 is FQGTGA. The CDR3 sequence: CTSSPGTGDFRGYTF. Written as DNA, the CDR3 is TGTACCAGCAGCCCCGGGACAGGGGATTTCAGGGGCTACACCTTC.

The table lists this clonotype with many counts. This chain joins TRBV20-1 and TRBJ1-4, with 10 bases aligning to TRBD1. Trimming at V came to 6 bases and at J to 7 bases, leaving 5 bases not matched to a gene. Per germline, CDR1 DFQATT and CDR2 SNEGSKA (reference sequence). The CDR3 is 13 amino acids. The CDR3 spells CSAPGTGAEKLFF. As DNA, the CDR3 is TGCAGTGCCCCCGGGACAGGGGCTGAAAAACTGTTTTTT.

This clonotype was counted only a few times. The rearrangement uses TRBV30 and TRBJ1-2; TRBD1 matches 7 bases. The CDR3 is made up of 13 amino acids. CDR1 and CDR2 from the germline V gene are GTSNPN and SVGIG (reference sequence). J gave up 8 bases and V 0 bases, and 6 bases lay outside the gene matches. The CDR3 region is CAWSVNDREGYTF. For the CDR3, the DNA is TGTGCCTGGAGTGTAAATGACAGGGAGGGCTACACCTTC.

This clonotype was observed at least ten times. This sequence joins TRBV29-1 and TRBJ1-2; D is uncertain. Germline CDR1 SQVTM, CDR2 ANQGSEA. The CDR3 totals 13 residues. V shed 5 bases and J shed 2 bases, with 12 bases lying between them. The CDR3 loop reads CSVIPPGNYGYTF. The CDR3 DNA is TGCAGCGTTATCCCCCCGGGGAACTATGGCTACACCTTC.

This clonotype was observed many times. The DNA for the CDR3 is TGTGCCAGCAGGAAACAGGGAGAGGAGCAGTACTTC. This sequence encodes CASRKQGEEQYF. This chain links TRBV2 with TRBJ2-7; tentatively, D is TRBD1 (6 bases). The germline V gene has CDR1 SNHLY and CDR2 FYNNEI. The ends were cut back, 6 bases at V and 7 bases at J, with 13 bases in the middle. CDR3 size: 12 residues.

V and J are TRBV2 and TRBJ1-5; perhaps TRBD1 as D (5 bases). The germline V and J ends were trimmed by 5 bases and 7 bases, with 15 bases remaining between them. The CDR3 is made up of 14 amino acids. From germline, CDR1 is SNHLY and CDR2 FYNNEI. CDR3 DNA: TGTGCCAGCAGTCCACCTCCATGGGGGCAGCCCCAGCATTTT. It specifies CASSPPPWGQPQHF.

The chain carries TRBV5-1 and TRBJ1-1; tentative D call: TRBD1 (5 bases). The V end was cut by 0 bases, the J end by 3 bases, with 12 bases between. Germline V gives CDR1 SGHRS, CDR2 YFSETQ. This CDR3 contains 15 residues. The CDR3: CASSLALGGDTEAFF. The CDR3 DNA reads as TGCGCCAGCAGCTTGGCGCTTGGGGGGGACACTGAAGCTTTCTTT.

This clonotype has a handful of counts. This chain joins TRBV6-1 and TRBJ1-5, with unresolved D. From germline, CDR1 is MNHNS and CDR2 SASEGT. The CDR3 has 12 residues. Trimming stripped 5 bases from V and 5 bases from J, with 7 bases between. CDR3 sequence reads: CASSFTDQPQHF. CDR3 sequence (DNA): TGTGCCAGCAGTTTCACAGATCAGCCCCAGCATTTT.

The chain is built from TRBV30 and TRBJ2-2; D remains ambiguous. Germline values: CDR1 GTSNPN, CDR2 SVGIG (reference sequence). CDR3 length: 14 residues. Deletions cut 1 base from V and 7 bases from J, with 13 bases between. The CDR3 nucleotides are TGTGCCTGGAGTGGAGCCAGGTTGGTCGGGGAGCTGTTTTTT. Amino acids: CAWSGARLVGELFF.

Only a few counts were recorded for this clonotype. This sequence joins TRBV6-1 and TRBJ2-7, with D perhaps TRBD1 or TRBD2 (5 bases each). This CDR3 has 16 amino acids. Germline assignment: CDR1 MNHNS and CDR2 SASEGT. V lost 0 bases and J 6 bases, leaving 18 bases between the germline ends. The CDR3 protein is CASSEAIGREGVEQYF. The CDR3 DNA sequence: TGTGCCAGCAGTGAAGCGATTGGACGGGAAGGGGTCGAGCAGTACTTC.

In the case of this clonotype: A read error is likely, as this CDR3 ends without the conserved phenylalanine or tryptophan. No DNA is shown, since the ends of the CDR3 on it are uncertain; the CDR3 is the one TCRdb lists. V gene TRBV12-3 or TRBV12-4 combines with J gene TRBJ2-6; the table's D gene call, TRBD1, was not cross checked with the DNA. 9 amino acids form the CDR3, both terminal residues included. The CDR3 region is CASSSGVPV.

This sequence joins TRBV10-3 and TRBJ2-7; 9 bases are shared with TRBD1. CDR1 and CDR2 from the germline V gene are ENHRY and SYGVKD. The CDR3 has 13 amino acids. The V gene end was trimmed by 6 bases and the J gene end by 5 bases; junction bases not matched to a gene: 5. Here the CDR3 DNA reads TGTGCCATCAGGGGGACAGGGATCAACGAGCAGTACTTC. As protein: CAIRGTGINEQYF.

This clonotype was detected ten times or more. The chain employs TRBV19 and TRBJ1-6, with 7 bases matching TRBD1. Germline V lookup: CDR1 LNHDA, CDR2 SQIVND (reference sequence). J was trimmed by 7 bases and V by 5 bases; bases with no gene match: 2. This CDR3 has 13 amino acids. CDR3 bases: TGTGCCAGTAGTTCCAGGGGGAATTCACCCCTCCACTTT. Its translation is CASSSRGNSPLHF. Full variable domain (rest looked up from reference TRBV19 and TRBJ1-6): DGGITQSPKYLFRKEGQNVTLSCEQNLNHDAMYWYRQDPGQGLRLIYYSQIVNDFQKGDIAEGYSVSREKKESFPLTVTSAQKNPTAFYLCASSSRGNSPLHFGNGTRLTVT.

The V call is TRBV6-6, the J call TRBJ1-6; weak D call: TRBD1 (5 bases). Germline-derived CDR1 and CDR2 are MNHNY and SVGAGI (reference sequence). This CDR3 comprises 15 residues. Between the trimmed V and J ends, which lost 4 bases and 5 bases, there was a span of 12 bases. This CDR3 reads CASSFGGFNNSPLHF. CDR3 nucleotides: TGTGCCAGCAGTTTCGGGGGATTCAATAATTCACCCCTCCACTTT.

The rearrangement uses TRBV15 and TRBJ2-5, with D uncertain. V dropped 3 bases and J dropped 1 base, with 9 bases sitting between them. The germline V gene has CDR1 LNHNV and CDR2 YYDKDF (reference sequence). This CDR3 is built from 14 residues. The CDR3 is CATSSGEAQETQYF. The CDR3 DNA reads TGTGCCACCAGCAGCGGAGAGGCCCAAGAGACCCAGTACTTC. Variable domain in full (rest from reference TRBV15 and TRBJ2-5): DAMVIQNPRYQVTQFGKPVTLSCSQTLNHNVMYWYQQKSSQAPKLLFHYYDKDFNNEADTPDNFQSRRPNTSFCFLDIRSPGLGDTAMYLCATSSGEAQETQYFGPGTRLLVL.

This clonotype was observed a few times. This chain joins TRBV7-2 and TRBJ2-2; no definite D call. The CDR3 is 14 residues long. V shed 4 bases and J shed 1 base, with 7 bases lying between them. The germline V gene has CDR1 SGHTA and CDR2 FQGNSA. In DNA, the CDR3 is TGTGCCAGCAGCTGGTTGAGGAACACCGGGGAGCTGTTTTTT. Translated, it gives CASSWLRNTGELFF. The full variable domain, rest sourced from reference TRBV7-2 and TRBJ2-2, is GAGVSQSPSNKVTEKGKDVELRCDPISGHTALYWYRQSLGQGLEFLIYFQGNSAPDKSGLPSDRFSAERTGGSVSTLTIQRTQQEDSAVYLCASSWLRNTGELFFGEGSRLTVL.

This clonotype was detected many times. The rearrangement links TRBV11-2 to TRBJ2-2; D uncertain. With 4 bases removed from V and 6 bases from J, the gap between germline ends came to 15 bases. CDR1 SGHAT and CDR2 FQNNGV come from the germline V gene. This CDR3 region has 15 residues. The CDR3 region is CASSSDTAHPGELFF. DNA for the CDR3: TGTGCCAGCAGCTCAGACACGGCACACCCCGGGGAGCTGTTTTTT.

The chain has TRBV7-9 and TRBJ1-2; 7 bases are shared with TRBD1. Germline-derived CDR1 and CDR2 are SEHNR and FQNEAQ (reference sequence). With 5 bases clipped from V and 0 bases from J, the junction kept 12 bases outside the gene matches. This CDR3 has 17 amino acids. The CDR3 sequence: CASSQAGGGLANYGYTF. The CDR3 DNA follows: TGTGCCAGCAGCCAAGCAGGGGGGGGGCTCGCTAACTATGGCTACACCTTC. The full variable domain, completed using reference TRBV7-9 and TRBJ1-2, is DTGVSQNPRHKITKRGQNVTFRCDPISEHNRLYWYRQTLGQGPEFLTYFQNEAQLEKSRLLSDRFSAERPKGSFSTLEIQRTEQGDSAMYLCASSQAGGGLANYGYTFGSGTRLTVV.

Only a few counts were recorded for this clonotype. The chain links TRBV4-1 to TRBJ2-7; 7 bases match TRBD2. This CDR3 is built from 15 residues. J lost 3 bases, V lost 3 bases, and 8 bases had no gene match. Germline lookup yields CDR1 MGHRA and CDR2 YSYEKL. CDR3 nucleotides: TGCGCCAGCAGCCATCTGGGCGGGGGTGTCTACGAGCAGTACTTC. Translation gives CASSHLGGGVYEQYF.

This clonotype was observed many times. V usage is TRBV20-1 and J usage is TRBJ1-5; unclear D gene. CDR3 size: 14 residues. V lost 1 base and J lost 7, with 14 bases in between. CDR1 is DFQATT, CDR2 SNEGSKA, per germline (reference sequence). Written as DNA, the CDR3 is TGCAGTGCTAGAGGGCTGACGGTAGGGCAGCCCCAGCATTTT. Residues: CSARGLTVGQPQHF.